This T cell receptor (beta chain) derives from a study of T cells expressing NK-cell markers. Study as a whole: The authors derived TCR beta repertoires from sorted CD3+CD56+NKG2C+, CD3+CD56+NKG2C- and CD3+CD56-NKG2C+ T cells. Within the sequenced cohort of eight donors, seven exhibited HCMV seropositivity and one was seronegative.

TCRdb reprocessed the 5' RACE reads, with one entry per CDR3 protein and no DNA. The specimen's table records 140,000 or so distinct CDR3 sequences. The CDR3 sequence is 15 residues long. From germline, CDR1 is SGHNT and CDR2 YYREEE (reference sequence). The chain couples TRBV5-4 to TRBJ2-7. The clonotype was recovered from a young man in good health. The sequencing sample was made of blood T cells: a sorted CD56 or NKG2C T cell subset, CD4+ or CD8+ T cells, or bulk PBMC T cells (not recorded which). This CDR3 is CASSLGTWDSYEQYF.